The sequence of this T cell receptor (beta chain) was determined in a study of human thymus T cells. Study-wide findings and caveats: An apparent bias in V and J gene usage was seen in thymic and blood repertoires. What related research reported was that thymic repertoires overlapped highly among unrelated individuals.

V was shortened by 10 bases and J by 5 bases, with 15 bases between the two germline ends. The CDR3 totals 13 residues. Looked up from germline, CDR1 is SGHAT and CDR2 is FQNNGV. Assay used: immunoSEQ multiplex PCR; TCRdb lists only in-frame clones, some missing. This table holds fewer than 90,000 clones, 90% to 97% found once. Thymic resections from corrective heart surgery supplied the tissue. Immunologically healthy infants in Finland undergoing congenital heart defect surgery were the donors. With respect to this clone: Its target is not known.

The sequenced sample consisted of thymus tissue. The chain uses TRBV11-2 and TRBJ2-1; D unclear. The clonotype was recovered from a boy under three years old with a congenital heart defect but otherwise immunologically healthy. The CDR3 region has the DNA TGTGCCACCAATCTCGAGGTCCACAATGAGCAGTTCTTC. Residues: CATNLEVHNEQFF.